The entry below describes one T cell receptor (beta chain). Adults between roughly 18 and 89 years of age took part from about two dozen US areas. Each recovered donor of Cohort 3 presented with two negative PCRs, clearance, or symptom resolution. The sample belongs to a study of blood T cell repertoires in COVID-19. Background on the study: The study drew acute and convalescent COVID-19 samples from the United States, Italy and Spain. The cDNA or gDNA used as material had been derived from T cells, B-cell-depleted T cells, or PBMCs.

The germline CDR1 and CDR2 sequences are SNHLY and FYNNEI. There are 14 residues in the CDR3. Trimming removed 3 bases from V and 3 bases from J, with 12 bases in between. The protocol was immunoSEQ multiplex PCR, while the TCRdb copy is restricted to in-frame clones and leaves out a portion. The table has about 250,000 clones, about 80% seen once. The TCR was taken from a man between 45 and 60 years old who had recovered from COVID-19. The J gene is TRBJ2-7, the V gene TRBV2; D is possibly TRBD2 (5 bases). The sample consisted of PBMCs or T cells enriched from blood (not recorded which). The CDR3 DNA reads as TGTGCCAGCAGTGATCTGGGAGCCTACTACGAGCAGTACTTC. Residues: CASSDLGAYYEQYF.